Sequencing of this T cell receptor beta chain was carried out in a study of Ad26.COV2.S vaccination and SARS-CoV-2 variants. General study results and limits: Placebo recipients showed lower spike-specific TCR breadth than vaccinees. Substantial response breadth was reportedly seen for spike-specific CD8+ and CD4+ T cells after vaccination.

Here immunoSEQ multiplex PCR was the method, and the copy in TCRdb shows in-frame clones only, minus some. The sample consists of hundreds of thousands of clones, roughly 84% of them appearing once. This clone was seen a single time. Its cognate antigen is unknown. Treatment meaning: roughly 19 received Ad26.COV2.S at low or high dose, single or two shots; roughly five received placebo; per-sample allocation not given. All samples were drawn on day 63, counting from the first vaccine or placebo injection. What was given as vaccine was an Ad26 vector encoding Wuhan-strain SARS-CoV-2 spike. The germline gives CDR1 SGHRS, CDR2 YFSETQ. The CDR3 consists of 18 residues. The J segment lost 0 bases and the V segment lost 0 bases, leaving 7 bases of the junction unmatched.

The rearrangement uses TRBV5-1 and TRBJ2-1, with 9 bases identical to TRBD2. The starting material was peripheral blood, obtained in a trial of Ad26.COV2.S vaccine versus placebo. This TCR was recovered from a person between 18 and 59 years old who received the Ad26.COV2.S COVID-19 vaccine or a placebo. The CDR3 coding sequence is TGCGCCAGCAGCTTGGCCAGCGGGGGGCCTCTCTCCTACAATGAGCAGTTCTTC. Translating it yields CASSLASGGPLSYNEQFF.